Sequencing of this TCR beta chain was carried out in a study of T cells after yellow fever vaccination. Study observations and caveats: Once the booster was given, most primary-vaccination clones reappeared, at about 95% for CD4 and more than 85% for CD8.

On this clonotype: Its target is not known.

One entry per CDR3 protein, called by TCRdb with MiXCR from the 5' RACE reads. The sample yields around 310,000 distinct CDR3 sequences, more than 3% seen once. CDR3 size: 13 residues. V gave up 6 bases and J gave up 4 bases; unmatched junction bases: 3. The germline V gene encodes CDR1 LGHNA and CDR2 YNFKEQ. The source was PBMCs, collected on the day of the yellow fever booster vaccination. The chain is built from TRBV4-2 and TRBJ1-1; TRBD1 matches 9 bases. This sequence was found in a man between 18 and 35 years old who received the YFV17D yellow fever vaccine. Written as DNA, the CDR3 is TGTGCCAGCAGTGGGACAGGGCGCACTGAAGCTTTCTTT. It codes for CASSGTGRTEAFF.